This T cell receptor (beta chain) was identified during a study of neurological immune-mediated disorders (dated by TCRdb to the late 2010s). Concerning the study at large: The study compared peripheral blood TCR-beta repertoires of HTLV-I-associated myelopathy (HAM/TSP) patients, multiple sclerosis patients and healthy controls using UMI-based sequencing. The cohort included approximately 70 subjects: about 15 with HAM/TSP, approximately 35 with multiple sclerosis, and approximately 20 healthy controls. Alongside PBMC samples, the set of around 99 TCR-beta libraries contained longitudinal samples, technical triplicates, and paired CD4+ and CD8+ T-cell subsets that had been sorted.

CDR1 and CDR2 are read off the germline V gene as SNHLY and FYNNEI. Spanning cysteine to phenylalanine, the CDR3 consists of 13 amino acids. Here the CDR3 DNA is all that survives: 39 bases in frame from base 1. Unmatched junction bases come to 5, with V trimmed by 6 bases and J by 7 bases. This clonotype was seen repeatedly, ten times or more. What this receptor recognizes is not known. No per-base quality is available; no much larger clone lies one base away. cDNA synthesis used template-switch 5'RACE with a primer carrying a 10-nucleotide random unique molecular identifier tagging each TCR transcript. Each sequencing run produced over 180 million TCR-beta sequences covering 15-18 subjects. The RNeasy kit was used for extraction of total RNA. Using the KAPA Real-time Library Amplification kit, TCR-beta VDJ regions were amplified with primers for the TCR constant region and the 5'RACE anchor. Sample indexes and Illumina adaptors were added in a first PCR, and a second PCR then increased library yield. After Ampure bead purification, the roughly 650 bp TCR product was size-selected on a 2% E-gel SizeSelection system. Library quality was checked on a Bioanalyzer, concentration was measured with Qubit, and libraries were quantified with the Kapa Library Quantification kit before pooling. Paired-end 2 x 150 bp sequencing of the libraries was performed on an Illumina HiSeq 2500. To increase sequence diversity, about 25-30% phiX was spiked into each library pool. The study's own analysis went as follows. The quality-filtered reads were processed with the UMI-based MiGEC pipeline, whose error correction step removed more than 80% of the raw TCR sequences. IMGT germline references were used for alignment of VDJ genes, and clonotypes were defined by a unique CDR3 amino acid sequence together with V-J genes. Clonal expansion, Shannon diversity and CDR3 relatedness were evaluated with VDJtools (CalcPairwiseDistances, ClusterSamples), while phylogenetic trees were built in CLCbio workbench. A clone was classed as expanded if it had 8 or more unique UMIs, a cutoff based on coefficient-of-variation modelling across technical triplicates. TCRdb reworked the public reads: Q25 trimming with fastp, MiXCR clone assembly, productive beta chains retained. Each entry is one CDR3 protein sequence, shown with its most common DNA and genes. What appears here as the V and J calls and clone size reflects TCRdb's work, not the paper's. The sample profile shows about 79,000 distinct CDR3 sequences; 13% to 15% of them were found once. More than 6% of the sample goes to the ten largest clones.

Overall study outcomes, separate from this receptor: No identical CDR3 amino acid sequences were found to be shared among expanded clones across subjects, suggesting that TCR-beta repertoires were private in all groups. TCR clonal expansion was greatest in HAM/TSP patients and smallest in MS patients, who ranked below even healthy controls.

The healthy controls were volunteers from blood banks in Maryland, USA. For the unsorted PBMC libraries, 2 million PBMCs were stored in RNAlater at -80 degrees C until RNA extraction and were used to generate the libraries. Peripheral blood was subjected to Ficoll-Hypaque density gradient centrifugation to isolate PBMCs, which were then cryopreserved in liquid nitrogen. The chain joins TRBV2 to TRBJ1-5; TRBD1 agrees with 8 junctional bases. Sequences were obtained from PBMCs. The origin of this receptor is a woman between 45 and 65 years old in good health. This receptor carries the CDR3 CASSPDREQPQHF. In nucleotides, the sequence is TGTGCCAGCAGCCCGGACAGGGAGCAGCCCCAGCATTTT.